The rows below give T cell receptor beta chains drawn from one sample of a study of technical replicates of blood from several donors. Here immunoSEQ multiplex PCR was the method, and the copy in TCRdb shows in-frame clones only, minus some. The sample carries more than 75,000 clones, 90% to 96% recorded once. Specimen: T cells isolated from PBMCs. Receptors originate from a human donor in good health. The CDR3 runs from the conserved cysteine through the conserved F or W. A D gene is named only where the DNA matches it firmly. For some rows the clone size is stated as once, few or many, or as a class when expanded; others skip it.

clone size	D gene	CDR3 length	V gene	J gene	CDR3 protein	CDR3 DNA
once	TRBD2	15	TRBV9	TRBJ2-1	CASSRSGSSYNEQFF	TGTGCCAGCAGCCGGAGCGGGAGCTCCTACAATGAGCAGTTCTTC
.	.	14	TRBV18	TRBJ1-2	CASSPQESNYGYTF	TGTGCCAGCTCACCACAGGAGAGTAACTATGGCTACACCTTC
.	TRBD1	16	TRBV4-3	TRBJ1-1	CASSGDRVYLNTEAFF	TGCGCCAGCAGCGGGGACAGGGTCTACTTGAACACTGAAGCTTTCTTT
.	.	12	TRBV19	TRBJ1-2	CASSGAVYGYTF	TGTGCCAGTAGTGGAGCAGTATATGGCTACACCTTC
once	TRBD1	13	TRBV13	TRBJ1-2	CASSLATGRGYTF	TGTGCCAGCAGCTTAGCGACAGGGCGAGGCTACACCTTC
once	.	10	TRBV20-1	TRBJ2-1	CSATSDEQFF	TGCAGTGCTACAAGCGATGAGCAGTTCTTC
.	TRBD1	14	TRBV7-2	TRBJ2-7	CASSPQGAVYEQYF	TGTGCCAGCAGCCCGCAGGGGGCGGTCTACGAGCAGTACTTC
.	.	12	TRBV25-1	TRBJ2-2	CASLENTGELFF	TGTGCCAGTCTAGAGAACACCGGGGAGCTGTTTTTT
.	TRBD1	16	TRBV19	TRBJ2-2	CASSMAGTGGFGELFF	TGTGCCAGTAGTATGGCCGGGACAGGGGGGTTTGGGGAGCTGTTTTTT
.	TRBD1	14	TRBV6-5	TRBJ2-7	CASSMGQSSYEQYF	TGTGCCAGCAGCATGGGACAGAGCTCCTACGAGCAGTACTTC
.	.	15	TRBV6-5	TRBJ2-7	CASSYSTGRSYEQYF	TGTGCCAGCAGTTACTCGACAGGGAGGTCCTACGAGCAGTACTTC
.	.	15	TRBV14	TRBJ2-7	CASSPNRERSYEQYF	TGTGCCAGCAGCCCCAACAGGGAACGTTCCTACGAGCAGTACTTC
.	TRBD2	16	TRBV5-5	TRBJ2-1	CASSLGLAGFKDEQFF	TGTGCCAGCAGCTTGGGTTTAGCGGGATTTAAAGATGAGCAGTTCTTC
.	.	16	TRBV9	TRBJ2-1	CASSVGLKGLYNEQFF	TGTGCCAGCAGCGTAGGTCTTAAGGGGCTCTACAATGAGCAGTTCTTC
.	.	16	TRBV10-3	TRBJ2-2	CAISETGVVNPGELFF	TGTGCCATCAGTGAGACAGGAGTGGTCAACCCCGGGGAGCTGTTTTTT
once	.	15	TRBV7-3	TRBJ2-1	CASSPQGRGNNEQFF	TGTGCCAGCAGCCCTCAAGGGAGGGGGAATAATGAGCAGTTCTTC
.	.	15	TRBV27	TRBJ1-5	CASSLASGTRQPQHF	TGTGCCAGCAGTTTAGCTTCCGGGACACGTCAGCCCCAGCATTTT
.	TRBD2	15	TRBV6-5	TRBJ2-1	CASSYSREIYNEQFF	TGTGCCAGCAGTTACTCGCGGGAGATCTACAATGAGCAGTTCTTC
.	TRBD2	13	TRBV12-5	TRBJ2-5	CASALGGQETQYF	TGTGCTAGTGCCCTGGGGGGGCAAGAGACCCAGTACTTC
.	TRBD2	15	TRBV4-2	TRBJ2-1	CASSQRTSGKNEQFF	TGTGCCAGCAGCCAGAGGACTAGCGGGAAGAATGAGCAGTTCTTC
.	TRBD2	14	TRBV6-5	TRBJ2-5	CASIPAGGWKTQYF	TGTGCCAGCATACCAGCGGGAGGATGGAAGACCCAGTACTTC
.	TRBD2	15	TRBV7-9	TRBJ2-3	CASSLRRTSPDTQYF	TGTGCCAGCAGCTTAAGACGGACTAGCCCCGATACGCAGTATTTT
.	TRBD1	13	TRBV9	TRBJ1-2	CASSPQGDYGYTF	TGTGCCAGCAGCCCACAGGGGGACTATGGCTACACCTTC
.	.	12	TRBV27	TRBJ2-1	CASSAIFDEQFF	TGTGCCAGCAGTGCTATATTCGATGAGCAGTTCTTC
.	.	14	TRBV28	TRBJ2-7	CASSFPEDYYEQYF	TGTGCCAGCAGTTTTCCCGAGGACTATTACGAGCAGTACTTC
.	.	13	TRBV2	TRBJ2-7	CASSEARTFEQYF	TGTGCCAGCAGTGAAGCGAGGACATTTGAGCAGTACTTC
.	.	14	TRBV27	TRBJ1-1	CASSRTTGIVEAFF	TGTGCCAGCAGCCGAACTACAGGGATAGTTGAAGCTTTCTTT
.	TRBD2	15	TRBV9	TRBJ2-1	CASSMVAGVINEQFF	TGTGCCAGCAGCATGGTAGCGGGAGTGATCAATGAGCAGTTCTTC
once	.	13	TRBV30	TRBJ1-2	CAWSVGQGNGYTF	TGTGCCTGGAGTGTTGGTCAGGGAAATGGCTACACCTTC
.	.	14	TRBV6-5	TRBJ1-1	CASTSTGSATEAFF	TGTGCCAGCACCTCGACGGGGTCGGCCACTGAAGCTTTCTTT
.	.	14	TRBV7-9	TRBJ2-3	CASSPLSSTDAQYF	TGTGCCAGCAGCCCCTTGTCAAGCACAGATGCGCAGTATTTT
.	.	14	TRBV29-1	TRBJ2-7	CSVVNFQGNYEQYF	TGCAGCGTTGTTAACTTCCAGGGAAACTACGAGCAGTACTTC
.	.	15	TRBV2	TRBJ2-7	CASSVGRGLNYEQYF	TGTGCCAGCAGTGTCGGGCGGGGCTTGAACTACGAGCAGTACTTC
.	.	16	TRBV28	TRBJ2-3	CASSLLLAQIQNTQYF	TGTGCCAGCAGTTTATTACTAGCACAGATACAGAATACGCAGTATTTT
.	TRBD1	16	TRBV30	TRBJ1-5	CAWSVLGDRGVQPQHF	TGTGCCTGGAGTGTACTCGGAGACAGGGGCGTTCAGCCCCAGCATTTT
once	TRBD2	17	TRBV11-3	TRBJ2-1	CASSYPDWREGYNEQFF	TGTGCCAGCAGCTACCCCGACTGGCGGGAGGGGTACAATGAGCAGTTCTTC
.	.	16	TRBV7-2	TRBJ2-5	CASRRNQYPGVETQYF	TGTGCCAGCAGGCGGAATCAGTACCCGGGGGTAGAGACCCAGTACTTC
.	.	8	TRBV7-9	TRBJ2-3	CASSSQYF	TGTGCCAGCAGCTCTCAGTATTTT
.	.	13	TRBV6-5	TRBJ1-2	CASMEKRDYGYTF	TGTGCCAGCATGGAGAAGAGGGACTATGGCTACACCTTC
.	TRBD1	15	TRBV9	TRBJ1-4	CASSVGGGLSEKLFF	TGTGCCAGCAGCGTAGGAGGGGGCTTAAGCGAAAAACTGTTTTTT
.	.	12	TRBV27	TRBJ2-7	CASSRTGVEQYF	TGTGCCAGCTCCAGAACGGGGGTCGAGCAGTACTTC
.	TRBD2	13	TRBV19	TRBJ2-5	CASRPTSAGTQYF	TGTGCCAGTAGGCCTACTAGCGCTGGGACCCAGTACTTC
.	.	13	TRBV6-4	TRBJ1-2	CASSAAEDYGYTF	TGTGCCAGCAGTGCTGCGGAAGACTATGGCTACACCTTC
.	TRBD1	15	TRBV6-1	TRBJ1-2	CASRLGGDRGYGYTF	TGTGCCAGCAGGCTAGGCGGCGACAGGGGTTATGGCTACACCTTC
once	.	15	TRBV13	TRBJ1-4	CASSLGPGVNEKLFF	TGTGCCAGCAGCTTAGGCCCGGGGGTGAATGAAAAACTGTTTTTT
once	.	15	TRBV5-4	TRBJ1-4	CASSSPDSVDEKLFF	TGTGCCAGCAGCTCTCCCGACAGTGTCGATGAAAAACTGTTTTTT
.	.	13	TRBV30	TRBJ1-2	CAWSSGQSYGYTF	TGTGCCTGGAGTAGCGGACAGTCCTATGGCTACACCTTC
once	.	14	TRBV23-1	TRBJ2-1	CASSHGGSYNEQFF	TGCGCCAGCAGTCACGGGGGCTCCTACAATGAGCAGTTCTTC
.	TRBD2	15	TRBV7-9	TRBJ2-3	CASSDMSGTTDTQYF	TGTGCCAGCAGCGACATGAGCGGGACCACAGATACGCAGTATTTT
.	TRBD1	13	TRBV6-5	TRBJ1-2	CASRKDRDYGYTF	TGTGCCAGCAGAAAGGACAGGGACTATGGCTACACCTTC
.	TRBD2	13	TRBV7-9	TRBJ2-3	CASSQRGLDTQYF	TGTGCCAGCAGCCAGCGGGGTTTAGATACGCAGTATTTT
.	TRBD1	18	TRBV15	TRBJ1-5	CATSRDPGQVLSNQPQHF	TGTGCCACCAGCAGAGATCCGGGACAGGTTTTAAGCAATCAGCCCCAGCATTTT
.	.	18	TRBV21-1	TRBJ1-5	CASSTRTGEVRDNQPQHF	TGTGCCAGCAGCACCCGGACAGGGGAGGTGCGGGACAATCAGCCCCAGCATTTT
.	.	13	TRBV7-9	TRBJ1-1	CASNPQGNTEAFF	TGTGCCAGCAACCCACAGGGGAACACTGAAGCTTTCTTT
.	.	16	TRBV7-3	TRBJ2-2	CASSLNGGKNTGELFF	TGTGCCAGCAGCTTAAATGGCGGGAAGAACACCGGGGAGCTGTTTTTT